This note documents a single TCR beta chain sequence. As yet, its antigen is unknown. TCRalpha and TCRbeta libraries used 5'RACE with constant-segment primers and UMIs. TCRdb called the 5' RACE reads again in MiXCR, with one record for every CDR3 protein. Among about 430,000 distinct CDR3 sequences listed, around 24% were seen once. The data belong to a study of T-cell memory formation after mild COVID-19. The study, taken as a whole, reports: Whereas later expanders leaned CD4+, clones contracting day 15 to 85 showed a balanced CD4/CD8 makeup. Certain responding clones were present in pre-infection memory, suggesting participation of cross-reactive memory.

There are 15 residues in the CDR3. The germline gives CDR1 SGHDT, CDR2 YYEEEE. Trimming pared 2 bases from V and 0 bases from J, leaving 9 bases between. The material sequenced was PBMCs or a T cell subset sorted from them (not recorded which). The chain combines TRBV5-6 with TRBJ1-3; D remains ambiguous. The clonotype was recovered from an adult woman who had mild COVID-19 (a few samples of this study predate the infection). Cell type and time point are not known. CDR3 nucleotides: TGTGCCAGCAGCTTTGGGTCCCGCTCTGGAAACACCATATATTTT. As protein: CASSFGSRSGNTIYF.